The 5 T cell receptor beta chains below were found in one sample sequenced in a study of OX40 agonist ivuxolimab in advanced cancers. Profiled with immunoSEQ multiplex PCR; TCRdb holds only in-frame clones, not every one. The table lists about 81,000 clones, approximately 94% of them singletons. The sequenced sample was CD4+ or CD8+ T cells sorted from blood, obtained in a trial of the OX40 agonist ivuxolimab. These receptors were collected from an adult with an advanced solid tumor such as melanoma, head and neck, liver or kidney cancer.

The V gene is TRBV4-3, the J gene TRBJ2-7, with TRBD2 as a possible D gene (6 bases). Germline CDR1 reads LGHNA; CDR2 reads YSLEER. V lost 8 bases and J 5 bases, leaving 13 bases between the germline ends. The CDR3 consists of 12 residues. The CDR3 is CASGMGLDEQYF. CDR3 bases: TGCGCCAGCGGCATGGGACTTGACGAGCAGTACTTC.

CDR3: CASSQDLGQEPYNEQFF. In DNA, the CDR3 is TGCGCCAGCAGCCAAGATCTCGGACAGGAGCCTTACAATGAGCAGTTCTTC. The chain is built from TRBV4-3 and TRBJ2-1; TRBD1 agrees at 7 bases. The ends lost 0 bases at V and 4 bases at J; junction bases unmatched: 9. The germline V gene has CDR1 LGHNA and CDR2 YSLEER. The CDR3 runs 17 residues.

V is TRBV7-3 and J is TRBJ2-3; unclear D gene. Germline assignment: CDR1 SGHTA and CDR2 FQGTGA. The CDR3 has 14 residues. V shed 3 bases and J shed 0 bases, with 7 bases lying between them. CDR3 in amino acids: CASSLGRSTDTQYF. CDR3 nucleotides: TGTGCCAGCAGCTTGGGTCGGAGCACAGATACGCAGTATTTT. The full variable domain, completed using reference TRBV7-3 and TRBJ2-3, is GAGVSQTPSNKVTEKGKYVELRCDPISGHTALYWYRQSLGQGPEFLIYFQGTGAADDSGLPNDRFFAVRPEGSVSTLKIQRTERGDSAVYLCASSLGRSTDTQYFGPGTRLTVL.

J is TRBJ1-1 and V is TRBV27; D remains unclear. V was clipped by 2 bases and J by 8 bases, with 12 bases between them. The length of the CDR3 is 13 residues. Germline-derived CDR1 and CDR2 are MNHEY and SMNVEV (reference sequence). The CDR3 DNA is TGTGCCAGCAGTTTAAAAGGCGTGGTGGAAGCTTTCTTT. This encodes CASSLKGVVEAFF.

This clone has only a few counts. The chain carries TRBV19 and TRBJ1-1; no clear D gene. Germline loops: CDR1 LNHDA, CDR2 SQIVND (reference sequence). The CDR3 spans 12 residues. V lost 6 bases and J lost 0, with 5 bases in between. The CDR3 loop reads CASSQLNTEAFF. In nucleotides, the CDR3 is TGTGCCAGTAGCCAGTTGAACACTGAAGCTTTCTTT.